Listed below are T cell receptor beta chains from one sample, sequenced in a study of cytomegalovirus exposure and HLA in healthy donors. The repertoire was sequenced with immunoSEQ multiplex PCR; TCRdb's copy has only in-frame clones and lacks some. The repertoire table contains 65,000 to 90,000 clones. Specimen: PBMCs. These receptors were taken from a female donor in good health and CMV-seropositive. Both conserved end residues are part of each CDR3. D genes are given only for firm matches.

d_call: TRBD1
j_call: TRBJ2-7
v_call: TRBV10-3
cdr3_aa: CAISESWDRQNEQYF
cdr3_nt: TGTGCCATCAGTGAGTCTTGGGACAGGCAGAACGAGCAGTACTTC

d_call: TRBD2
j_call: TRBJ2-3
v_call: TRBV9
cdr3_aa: CASSVRSGGTDTQYF
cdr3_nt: TGTGCCAGCAGCGTAAGGTCGGGAGGGACAGATACGCAGTATTTT

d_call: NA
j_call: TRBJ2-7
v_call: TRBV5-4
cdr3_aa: CASSLGGDSYEQYF
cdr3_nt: TGTGCCAGCAGCTTGGGCGGAGATTCCTACGAGCAGTACTTC

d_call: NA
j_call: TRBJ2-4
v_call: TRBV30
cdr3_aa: CAWSVPGGLAKNIQYF
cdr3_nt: TGTGCCTGGAGTGTACCGGGTGGATTAGCCAAAAACATTCAGTACTTC

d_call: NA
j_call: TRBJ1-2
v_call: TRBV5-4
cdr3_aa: CASKGQRANYGYTF
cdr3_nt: TGTGCCAGCAAGGGGCAGCGAGCTAACTATGGCTACACCTTC

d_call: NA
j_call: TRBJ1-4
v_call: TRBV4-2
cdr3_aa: CASSQDLVFQGNEKLFF
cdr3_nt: TGTGCCAGCAGCCAAGATCTGGTTTTCCAGGGGAATGAAAAACTGTTTTTT

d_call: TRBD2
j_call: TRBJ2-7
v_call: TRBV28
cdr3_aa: CASSRTSGTYEQYF
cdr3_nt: TGTGCCAGCAGTCGCACTAGCGGCACCTACGAGCAGTACTTC

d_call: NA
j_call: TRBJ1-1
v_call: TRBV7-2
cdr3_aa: CASSFASEAFF
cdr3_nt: TGTGCCAGCAGCTTCGCCAGTGAAGCTTTCTTT

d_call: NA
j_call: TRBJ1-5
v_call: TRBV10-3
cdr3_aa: CAISESMQGSNQPQHF
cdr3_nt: TGTGCCATCAGTGAGTCGATGCAGGGTAGCAATCAGCCCCAGCATTTT

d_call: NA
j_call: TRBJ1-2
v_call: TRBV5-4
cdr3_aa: CASSKTRTDYGYTF
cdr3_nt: TGTGCCAGCAGCAAAACCCGGACAGACTATGGCTACACCTTC

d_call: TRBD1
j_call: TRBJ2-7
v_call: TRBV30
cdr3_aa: CAWSPGQGYDEQYF
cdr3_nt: TGTGCCTGGAGTCCGGGACAGGGATATGACGAGCAGTACTTC

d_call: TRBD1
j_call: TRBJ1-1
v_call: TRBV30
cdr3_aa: CAGNGDRGEDTEAFF
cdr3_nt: TGTGCCGGAAACGGGGACAGGGGGGAGGACACTGAAGCTTTCTTT

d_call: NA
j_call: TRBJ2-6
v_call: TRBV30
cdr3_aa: CAQISGANVLTF
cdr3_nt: TGTGCTCAGATCTCTGGGGCCAACGTCCTGACTTTC

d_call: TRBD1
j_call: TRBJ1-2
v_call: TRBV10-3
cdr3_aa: CAISEPEGQGGGWGYTF
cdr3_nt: TGTGCCATCAGTGAGCCGGAAGGACAGGGGGGCGGATGGGGCTACACCTTC

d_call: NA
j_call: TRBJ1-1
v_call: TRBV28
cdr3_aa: CASSSQGGATEAFF
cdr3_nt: TGTGCCAGCAGTTCCCAAGGGGGGGCCACTGAAGCTTTCTTT

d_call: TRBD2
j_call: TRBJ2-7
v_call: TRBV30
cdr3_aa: CAWSVTRTSGSSYEQYF
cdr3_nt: TGTGCCTGGAGTGTAACACGGACTAGCGGGAGTTCCTACGAGCAGTACTTC

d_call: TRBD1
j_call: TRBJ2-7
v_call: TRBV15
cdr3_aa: CATSRDAAGGHREQYF
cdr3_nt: TGTGCCACCAGCAGAGATGCGGCAGGGGGACATCGCGAGCAGTACTTC

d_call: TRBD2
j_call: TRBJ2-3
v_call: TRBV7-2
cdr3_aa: CASSLEASGGADTQYF
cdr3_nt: TGTGCCAGCAGCTTAGAGGCTAGCGGGGGGGCCGATACGCAGTATTTT

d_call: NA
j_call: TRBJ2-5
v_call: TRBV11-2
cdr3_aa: CASSANQETQYF
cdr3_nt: TGTGCCAGCAGCGCGAACCAAGAGACCCAGTACTTC

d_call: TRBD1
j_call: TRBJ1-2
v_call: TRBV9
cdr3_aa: CASSVGTGDGYTF
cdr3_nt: TGTGCCAGCAGCGTAGGGACAGGGGATGGCTACACCTTC

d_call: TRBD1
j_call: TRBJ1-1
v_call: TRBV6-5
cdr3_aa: CASSYSGQGRSTEAFF
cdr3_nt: TGTGCCAGCAGTTACTCGGGACAGGGGCGGAGCACTGAAGCTTTCTTT

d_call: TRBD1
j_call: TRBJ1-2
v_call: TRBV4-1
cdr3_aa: CASSQGSGGTYGYTF
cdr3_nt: TGCGCCAGCAGCCAAGGGTCAGGGGGCACCTATGGCTACACCTTC

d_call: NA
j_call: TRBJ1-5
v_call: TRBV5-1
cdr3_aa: CASKALQPQHF
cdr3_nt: TGCGCCAGCAAAGCTCTTCAGCCCCAGCATTTT

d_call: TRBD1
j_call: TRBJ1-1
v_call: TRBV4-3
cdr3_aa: CASSQGRTGGSLAVEAFF
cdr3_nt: TGCGCCAGCAGCCAAGGGAGGACAGGGGGCTCGTTGGCTGTTGAAGCTTTCTTT

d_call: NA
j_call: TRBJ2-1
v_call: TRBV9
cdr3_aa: CASSANSEYNEQFF
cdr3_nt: TGTGCCAGCAGCGCTAACTCCGAATACAATGAGCAGTTCTTC

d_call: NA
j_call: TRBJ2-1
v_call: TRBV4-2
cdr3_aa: CASSQDRDNNEQFF
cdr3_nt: TGTGCCAGCAGCCAAGATAGAGACAACAATGAGCAGTTCTTC

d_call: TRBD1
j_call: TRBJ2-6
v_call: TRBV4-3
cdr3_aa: CASSQDLQGSGANVLTF
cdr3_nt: TGCGCCAGCAGCCAAGATCTACAGGGGTCAGGGGCCAACGTCCTGACTTTC

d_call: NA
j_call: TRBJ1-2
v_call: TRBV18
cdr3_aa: CASSPDRPSYGYTF
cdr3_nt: TGTGCCAGCTCACCGGACAGACCATCCTATGGCTACACCTTC

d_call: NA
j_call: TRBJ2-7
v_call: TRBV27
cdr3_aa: CASSLNGLIPYEQYF
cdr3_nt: TGTGCCAGCAGTTTAAACGGGTTGATTCCTTACGAGCAGTACTTC

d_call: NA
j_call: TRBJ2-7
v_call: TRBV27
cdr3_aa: CASSLLAGAYEQYF
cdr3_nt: TGTGCCAGCAGTTTGTTGGCAGGGGCCTACGAGCAGTACTTC

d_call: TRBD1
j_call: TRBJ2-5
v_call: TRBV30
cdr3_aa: CAWGYTGGAETQYF
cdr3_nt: TGTGCCTGGGGGTATACAGGGGGCGCTGAGACCCAGTACTTC

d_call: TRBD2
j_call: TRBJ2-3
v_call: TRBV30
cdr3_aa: CAWSGGGLAGTDTQYF
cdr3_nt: TGTGCCTGGAGTGGAGGGGGACTAGCGGGAACAGATACGCAGTATTTT

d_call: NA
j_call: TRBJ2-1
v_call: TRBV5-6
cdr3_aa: CASSVTRGAVLYNEQFF
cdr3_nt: TGTGCCAGCAGCGTTACCCGCGGGGCTGTCCTTTACAATGAGCAGTTCTTC

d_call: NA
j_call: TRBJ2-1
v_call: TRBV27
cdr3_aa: CASSLASSYNEQFF
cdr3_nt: TGTGCCAGCAGTTTAGCTAGTTCCTACAATGAGCAGTTCTTC

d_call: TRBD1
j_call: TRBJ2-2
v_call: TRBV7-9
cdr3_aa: CASSQGAAGELFF
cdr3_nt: TGTGCCAGCAGTCAGGGGGCCGCCGGGGAGCTGTTTTTT

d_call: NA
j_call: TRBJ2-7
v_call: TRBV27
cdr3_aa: CASSYYPDASYEQYF
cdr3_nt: TGTGCCAGCAGTTATTACCCAGATGCCTCCTACGAGCAGTACTTC

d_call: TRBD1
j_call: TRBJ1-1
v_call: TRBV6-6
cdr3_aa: CASSSGTAFAAFF
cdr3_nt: TGTGCCAGCAGTTCCGGGACAGCCTTTGCAGCTTTCTTT

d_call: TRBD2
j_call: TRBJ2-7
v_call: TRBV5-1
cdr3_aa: CASSRTSGDYEQYF
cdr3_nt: TGCGCCAGCAGCAGGACTAGCGGGGATTACGAGCAGTACTTC

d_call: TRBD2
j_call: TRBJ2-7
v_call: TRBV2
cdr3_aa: CASKGLAGALGEQYF
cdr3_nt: TGTGCCAGCAAGGGACTAGCGGGGGCCCTAGGCGAGCAGTACTTC

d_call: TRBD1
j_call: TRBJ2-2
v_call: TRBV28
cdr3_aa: CASSPGTGEPTENTGELFF
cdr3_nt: TGTGCCAGCAGTCCAGGGACAGGGGAACCCACCGAGAACACCGGGGAGCTGTTTTTT

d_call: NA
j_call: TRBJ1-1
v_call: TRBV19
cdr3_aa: CASSTSPNIEAFF
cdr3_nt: TGTGCCAGTAGTACAAGTCCGAACATTGAAGCTTTCTTT

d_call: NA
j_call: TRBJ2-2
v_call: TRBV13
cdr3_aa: CASKYRNTGELFF
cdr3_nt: TGTGCCAGCAAGTACAGAAACACCGGGGAGCTGTTTTTT

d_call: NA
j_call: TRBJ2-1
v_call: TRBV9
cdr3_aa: CASSAVWAGVNEQFF
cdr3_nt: TGTGCCAGCAGCGCGGTATGGGCAGGGGTGAATGAGCAGTTCTTC

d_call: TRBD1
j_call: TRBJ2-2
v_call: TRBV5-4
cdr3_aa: CASSPTVAGGNTGELFF
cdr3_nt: TGTGCCAGCAGCCCAACTGTGGCAGGGGGGAACACCGGGGAGCTGTTTTTT

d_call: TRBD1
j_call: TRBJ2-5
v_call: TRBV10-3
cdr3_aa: CAAKQGIGETQYF
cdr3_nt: TGTGCCGCAAAACAGGGGATAGGAGAGACCCAGTACTTC

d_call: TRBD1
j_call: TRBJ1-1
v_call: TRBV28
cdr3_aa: CASTIRQGRIEAFF
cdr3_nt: TGTGCCAGCACCATCAGACAGGGGAGGATTGAAGCTTTCTTT

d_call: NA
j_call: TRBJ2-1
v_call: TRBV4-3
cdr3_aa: CASSRERGYNEQFF
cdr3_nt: TGCGCCAGCAGCCGCGAGCGTGGCTACAATGAGCAGTTCTTC

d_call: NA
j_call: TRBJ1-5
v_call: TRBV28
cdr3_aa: CASRPGVNQPQHF
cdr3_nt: TGTGCCAGCAGGCCGGGGGTAAATCAGCCCCAGCATTTT

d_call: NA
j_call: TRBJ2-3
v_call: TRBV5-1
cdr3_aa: CASSLDSLTDTQYF
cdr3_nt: TGCGCCAGCAGCTTGGACAGTCTCACAGATACGCAGTATTTT

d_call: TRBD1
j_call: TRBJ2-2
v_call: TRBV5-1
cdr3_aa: CASSLAPDRVAGELFF
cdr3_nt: TGCGCCAGCAGCTTGGCACCGGACAGGGTGGCCGGGGAGCTGTTTTTT

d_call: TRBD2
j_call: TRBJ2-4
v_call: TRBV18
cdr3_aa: CASSSRTGLAGVSLGNIQYF
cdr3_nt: TGTGCCAGCTCATCTCGAACGGGACTAGCGGGAGTGTCGTTGGGAAACATTCAGTACTTC

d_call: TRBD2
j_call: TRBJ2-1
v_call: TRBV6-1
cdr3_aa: CASSAASGNANEQFF
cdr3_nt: TGTGCCAGCAGTGCGGCTAGCGGGAACGCCAATGAGCAGTTCTTC

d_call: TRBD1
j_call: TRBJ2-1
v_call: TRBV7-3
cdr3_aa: CASSLGTGTGNNNEQFF
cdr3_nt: TGTGCCAGCAGCCTGGGGACCGGGACAGGGAATAACAATGAGCAGTTCTTC

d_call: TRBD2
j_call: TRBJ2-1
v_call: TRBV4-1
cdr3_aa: CASSPILAGVNNEQFF
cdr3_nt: TGCGCCAGCAGCCCCATACTAGCGGGGGTGAACAATGAGCAGTTCTTC

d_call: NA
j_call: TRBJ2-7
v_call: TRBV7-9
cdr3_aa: CASSLNRNEQYF
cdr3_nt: TGTGCCAGCAGCTTAAACAGGAACGAGCAGTACTTC

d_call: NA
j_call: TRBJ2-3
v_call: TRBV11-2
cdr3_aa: CASSLVTGENTQYF
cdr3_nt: TGTGCCAGCAGCTTAGTAACGGGAGAGAATACGCAGTATTTT

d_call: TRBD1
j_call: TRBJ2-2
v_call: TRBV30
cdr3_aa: CALTGTGIGELFF
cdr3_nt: TGTGCCTTAACCGGGACAGGGATCGGGGAGCTGTTTTTT

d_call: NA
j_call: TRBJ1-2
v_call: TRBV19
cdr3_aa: CASTTTDGLYGYTF
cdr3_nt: TGTGCCAGTACTACGACAGACGGCCTGTATGGCTACACCTTC

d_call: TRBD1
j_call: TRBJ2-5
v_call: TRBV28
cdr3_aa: CASSPRQGARYGTQYF
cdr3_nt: TGTGCCAGCAGTCCCCGACAGGGGGCTCGTTATGGGACCCAGTACTTC

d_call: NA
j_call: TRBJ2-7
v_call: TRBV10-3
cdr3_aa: CAISPQEGYEQYF
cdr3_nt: TGTGCCATCAGTCCACAGGAAGGCTACGAGCAGTACTTC